Sequencing of this TCR beta chain was carried out in a study of cytomegalovirus exposure and HLA in healthy donors. Overall study findings and caveats: Several of the most significant clusters appeared, in a later analysis, to be linked to common viral pathogens.

This clone was observed once. What it binds is unknown. The CDR3 has 16 residues. Germline CDR1 is LNHDA and CDR2 is SQIVND (reference sequence). The V end lost 5 bases, the J end lost 4 bases, and 20 bases lay between the germline ends. The PCR made use of 60 Vbeta and 13 Jbeta primers. Profiling relied on immunoSEQ multiplex PCR, and the TCRdb table lists in-frame clones only, not all of them. Of roughly 230,000 clones in the sample, about 90% were seen once. Sequenced: PBMCs. This TCR was recovered from a girl aged 2 to 10 in good health and CMV-seronegative. This chain links TRBV19 with TRBJ1-1, with D uncertain. For the CDR3, the DNA is TGTGCCAGTAGTTCCCGGGCCTTGCTGGGGAGCACTGAAGCTTTCTTT. This sequence encodes CASSSRALLGSTEAFF.